The sequence of this TCR beta chain was determined in a study of blood T cell repertoires in COVID-19. The germline V gene has CDR1 SEHNR and CDR2 FQNEAQ (reference sequence). The CDR3 is made up of 18 amino acids. Trimming took off 5 bases at V and 5 bases at J, with 22 bases between the two ends. This table comes from immunoSEQ multiplex PCR, and its TCRdb copy is limited to in-frame clones, with some not included. This sample carries about 160,000 clones, about nine tenths of them seen once, and the ten largest clones take about 5.3%. A Seattle source enrolled patients during active infection and followed them longitudinally.

Material: peripheral blood. The source is a man aged 25 to 40 with COVID-19, enrolled during active disease. This chain links TRBV7-9 with TRBJ1-6; D ambiguous. The CDR3 protein is CASSPTRAGRANNSPLHF. The CDR3 region has the DNA TGTGCCAGCAGCCCTACCCGAGCGGGGAGGGCGAATAATTCACCCCTCCACTTT.